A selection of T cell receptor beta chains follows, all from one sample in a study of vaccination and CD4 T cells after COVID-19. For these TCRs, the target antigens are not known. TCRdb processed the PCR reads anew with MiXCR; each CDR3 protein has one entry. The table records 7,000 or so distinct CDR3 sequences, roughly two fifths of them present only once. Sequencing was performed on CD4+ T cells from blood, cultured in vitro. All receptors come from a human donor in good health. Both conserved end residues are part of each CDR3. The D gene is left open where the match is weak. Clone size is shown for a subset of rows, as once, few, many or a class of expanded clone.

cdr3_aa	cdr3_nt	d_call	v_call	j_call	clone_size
CAISERNEQFF	TGTGCCATCAGTGAGCGCAATGAGCAGTTCTTC	-	TRBV10-3	TRBJ2-1	-
CASLKLGTSEAFF	TGTGCCAGCCTTAAACTCGGGACGTCGGAAGCTTTCTTT	-	TRBV6-2/TRBV6-3	TRBJ1-1	-
CAISGRGVDTEAFF	TGTGCCATCAGTGGAAGGGGAGTCGACACTGAAGCTTTCTTT	-	TRBV10-3	TRBJ1-1	few
CASTLAGGGYNEQFF	TGTGCCAGCACCCTTGCGGGGGGCGGTTACAATGAGCAGTTCTTC	TRBD2	TRBV11-2	TRBJ2-1	-
CASSEALGNQPQHF	TGTGCCAGCAGTGAGGCCCTGGGAAATCAGCCCCAGCATTTT	-	TRBV6-1	TRBJ1-5	-
CASIKGWTGEAFF	TGTGCCAGCATCAAGGGGTGGACTGGTGAAGCTTTCTTT	-	TRBV12-3/TRBV12-4	TRBJ1-1	-
CASSGDSYNEQFF	TGTGCCAGCAGTGGAGACAGTTACAATGAGCAGTTCTTC	-	TRBV6-4	TRBJ2-1	-
CASSLDRGPDYGYTF	TGTGCCAGCAGCTTAGATCGGGGGCCCGACTATGGCTACACCTTC	-	TRBV7-3	TRBJ1-2	-
CSASRRANTEAFF	TGCAGTGCTAGTCGCAGGGCGAACACTGAAGCTTTCTTT	-	TRBV20-1	TRBJ1-1	hyperexpanded
CAIRQQGAGSPLHF	TGTGCCATCAGGCAACAGGGGGCTGGGTCACCCCTCCACTTT	TRBD1	TRBV10-3	TRBJ1-6	few
CASGQAGGYTF	TGTGCCAGCGGGCAGGCGGGGGGCTACACCTTC	-	TRBV6-1	TRBJ1-2	-
CASSVAGENTEAFF	TGTGCCAGCAGCGTAGCCGGGGAAAACACTGAAGCTTTCTTT	-	TRBV9	TRBJ1-1	-
CASSSDGTFYEQYF	TGTGCCAGCAGTTCCGACGGGACTTTCTACGAGCAGTACTTC	-	TRBV12-3/TRBV12-4	TRBJ2-7	medium-sized
CASSADSNTEAFF	TGTGCCAGCAGCGCAGACAGCAACACTGAAGCTTTCTTT	-	TRBV2	TRBJ1-1	-
CASSLTRDSYLYRSYGYTF	TGTGCCAGCAGTTTAACCCGGGACAGCTACCTCTATCGCTCCTATGGCTACACCTTC	TRBD1	TRBV28	TRBJ1-2	-
CASSDPGLAAYNEQFF	TGTGCCAGCAGTGACCCGGGACTAGCGGCCTACAATGAGCAGTTCTTC	TRBD2	TRBV6-1	TRBJ2-1	-
CSARDPDRFAQETQYF	TGCAGTGCTAGAGATCCGGACCGATTTGCGCAAGAGACCCAGTACTTC	-	TRBV20-1	TRBJ2-5	-
CSATRQASFNQPQHF	TGCAGTGCTACGCGACAGGCCTCCTTTAATCAGCCCCAGCATTTT	-	TRBV20-1	TRBJ1-5	few
CASSMTGSTEAFF	TGTGCCAGCAGCATGACAGGGAGCACTGAAGCTTTCTTT	TRBD1	TRBV5-5	TRBJ1-1	-
CASREGRGQITEAFF	TGTGCCAGCAGGGAAGGAAGAGGGCAGATCACTGAAGCTTTCTTT	-	TRBV6-1	TRBJ1-1	few
CASSLDGAIRPLHF	TGTGCCAGCAGCCTCGACGGAGCTATTCGACCCCTCCACTTT	-	TRBV9	TRBJ1-6	-
CASSSEGFQYF	TGTGCCAGCAGCTCAGAGGGGTTTCAGTACTTC	-	TRBV7-8	TRBJ2-4	-
CASSFDRASGVISEQYF	TGCGCCAGCAGCTTCGACAGGGCGAGCGGGGTTATTAGCGAGCAGTACTTC	-	TRBV4-1	TRBJ2-7	few
CAGGGFLSTDTQYF	TGTGCCGGCGGAGGTTTCCTTAGCACAGATACGCAGTATTTT	-	TRBV6-1	TRBJ2-3	-
CASSPGQGAPETQYF	TGTGCCAGCAGCCCGGGACAGGGGGCCCCGGAGACCCAGTACTTC	TRBD1	TRBV12-3/TRBV12-4	TRBJ2-5	few
CASSPDGYGSPLHF	TGTGCCAGCAGTCCCGACGGGTATGGTTCACCCCTCCACTTT	-	TRBV12-3/TRBV12-4	TRBJ1-6	few
CASSLALTGTGELFF	TGTGCCAGCAGCTTGGCCTTGACAGGCACCGGGGAGCTGTTTTTT	-	TRBV5-4	TRBJ2-2	-
CAIATGPSGDSPLHF	TGTGCCATCGCAACGGGACCCTCGGGAGATTCACCCCTCCACTTT	-	TRBV10-3	TRBJ1-6	-
CSARDWGSPDLSGNTIYF	TGCAGTGCTAGAGATTGGGGCAGCCCCGACTTATCTGGAAACACCATATATTTT	-	TRBV20-1	TRBJ1-3	-
CASSWTGELFF	TGTGCCAGCAGTTGGACCGGGGAGCTGTTTTTT	-	TRBV2	TRBJ2-2	-
CASFLRRSTDTQYF	TGCGCCAGCTTCTTGAGAAGAAGTACAGATACGCAGTATTTT	-	TRBV10-1	TRBJ2-3	-
CASSFIFTDKGSQPQHF	TGCGCCAGCAGCTTCATATTTACCGACAAAGGCAGTCAGCCCCAGCATTTT	-	TRBV5-1	TRBJ1-5	-
CASSSGQEEYF	TGTGCCAGCAGCTCTGGACAGGAGGAGTACTTC	TRBD1	TRBV7-9	TRBJ2-4	-
CSAQTGGGNGYTF	TGCAGTGCCCAGACAGGGGGCGGCAATGGCTACACCTTC	TRBD1	TRBV20-1	TRBJ1-2	-
CASSTQGSYEQYF	TGTGCCAGCAGTACACAGGGGTCCTACGAGCAGTACTTC	TRBD1	TRBV5-4	TRBJ2-7	once
CASGWGLITDTQYF	TGTGCCAGCGGATGGGGACTGATCACAGATACGCAGTATTTT	-	TRBV2	TRBJ2-3	-
CSARVPKGDSGGDTQYF	TGCAGTGCTAGAGTCCCGAAGGGCGATAGCGGGGGAGATACGCAGTATTTT	TRBD2	TRBV20-1	TRBJ2-3	-
CSARLADNEQFF	TGCAGTGCTAGACTAGCGGACAATGAGCAGTTCTTC	TRBD2	TRBV20-1	TRBJ2-1	-
CASRTGVGDGQPQHF	TGTGCCAGCAGGACCGGGGTGGGGGATGGGCAGCCCCAGCATTTT	-	TRBV2	TRBJ1-5	-
CASSAQGTGANVLTF	TGTGCCAGCAGCGCGCAGGGTACTGGGGCCAACGTCCTGACTTTC	-	TRBV7-3	TRBJ2-6	-
CASSWGQGQYGYTF	TGTGCCAGCAGCTGGGGACAGGGACAGTATGGCTACACCTTC	TRBD1	TRBV5-5	TRBJ1-2	few
CSARRTMNTEAFF	TGCAGTGCTAGGAGGACCATGAACACTGAAGCTTTCTTT	-	TRBV20-1	TRBJ1-1	-
CASSSYVDPSMNTEAFF	TGTGCCAGCAGCTCCTATGTTGATCCGTCTATGAACACTGAAGCTTTCTTT	-	TRBV5-3	TRBJ1-1	-
CASGSIYGETQYF	TGTGCTAGTGGTTCTATTTATGGGGAGACCCAGTACTTC	-	TRBV12-5	TRBJ2-5	-